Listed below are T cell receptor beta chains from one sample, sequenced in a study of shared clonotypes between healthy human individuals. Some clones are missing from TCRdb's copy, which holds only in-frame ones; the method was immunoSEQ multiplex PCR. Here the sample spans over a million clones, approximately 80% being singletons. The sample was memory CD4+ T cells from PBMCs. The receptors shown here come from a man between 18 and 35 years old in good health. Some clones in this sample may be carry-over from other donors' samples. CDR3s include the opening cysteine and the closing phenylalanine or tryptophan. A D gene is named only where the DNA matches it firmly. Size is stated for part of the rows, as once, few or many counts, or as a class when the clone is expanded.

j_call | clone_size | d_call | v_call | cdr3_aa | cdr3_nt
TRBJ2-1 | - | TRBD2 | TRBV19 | CASSSPSGSWGDEQFF | TGTGCCAGTAGTTCACCCAGCGGGAGTTGGGGCGATGAGCAGTTCTTC
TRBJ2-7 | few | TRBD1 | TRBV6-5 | CASARGQGAYEQYF | TGTGCCAGCGCCAGGGGGCAGGGCGCCTACGAGCAGTACTTC
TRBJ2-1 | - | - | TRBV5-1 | CASSVGSRGDEQFF | TGCGCCAGCAGCGTTGGGAGTAGAGGGGATGAGCAGTTCTTC
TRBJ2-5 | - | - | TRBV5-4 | CASSLVTEQETQYF | TGTGCCAGCAGCTTGGTAACGGAACAAGAGACCCAGTACTTC
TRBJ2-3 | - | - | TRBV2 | CASHPPTDTQYF | TGTGCCAGCCACCCTCCCACAGATACGCAGTATTTT
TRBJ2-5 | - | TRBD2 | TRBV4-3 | CASSQATGGRETQYF | TGCGCCAGCAGCCAAGCTACGGGAGGGCGGGAGACCCAGTACTTC
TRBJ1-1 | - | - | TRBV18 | CASSPRDNYNEAFF | TGTGCCAGCTCACCCCGGGACAATTATAATGAAGCTTTCTTT
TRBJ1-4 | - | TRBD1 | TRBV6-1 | CASKPTGGNEKLFF | TGTGCCAGCAAGCCGACAGGGGGGAATGAAAAACTGTTTTTT
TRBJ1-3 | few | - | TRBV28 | CASSPPGRHFSGNTIYF | TGTGCCAGCAGCCCCCCGGGACGCCATTTCTCTGGAAACACCATATATTTT
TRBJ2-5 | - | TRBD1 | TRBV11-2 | CASSLGGQLQETQYF | TGTGCCAGCAGCTTAGGGGGACAGCTCCAAGAGACCCAGTACTTC
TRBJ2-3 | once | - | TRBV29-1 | CSVEAAGRRDTQYF | TGCAGCGTTGAAGCGGCTGGGAGAAGAGATACGCAGTATTTT
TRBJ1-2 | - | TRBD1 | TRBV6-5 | CASSFGTGYGYTF | TGTGCCAGCAGCTTCGGGACAGGGTATGGCTACACCTTC
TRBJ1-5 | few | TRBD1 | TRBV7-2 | CASSLQGAEQPQHF | TGTGCCAGCAGCTTACAGGGGGCCGAACAGCCCCAGCATTTT
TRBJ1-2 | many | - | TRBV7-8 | CASSLSSRAYGYTF | TGTGCCAGCAGCTTGAGTTCGCGGGCCTATGGCTACACCTTC
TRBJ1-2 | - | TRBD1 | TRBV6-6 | CASSLFSTGPYTF | TGTGCCAGCAGTTTATTTTCGACAGGGCCCTACACCTTC
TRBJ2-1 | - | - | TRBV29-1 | CSVGYNEQFF | TGCAGCGTTGGGTACAATGAGCAGTTCTTC
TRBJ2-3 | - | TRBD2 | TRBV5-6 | CASSPPGLAGVDTQYF | TGTGCCAGCAGCCCACCGGGACTAGCGGGAGTTGACACGCAGTATTTT
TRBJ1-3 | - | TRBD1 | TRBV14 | CASSQDRGNTIYF | TGTGCCAGCAGCCAGGACAGGGGAAACACCATATATTTT
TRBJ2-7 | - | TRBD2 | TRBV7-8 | CASSPGRTTLSYEQYF | TGTGCCAGCAGCCCCGGGAGGACTACCCTCTCCTACGAGCAGTACTTC
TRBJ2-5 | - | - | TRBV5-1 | CASSLGDETQYF | TGCGCCAGCAGCTTGGGAGACGAGACCCAGTACTTC
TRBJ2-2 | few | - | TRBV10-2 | CASLGGSNTGELFF | TGCGCCAGCCTTGGGGGGTCGAACACCGGGGAGCTGTTTTTT
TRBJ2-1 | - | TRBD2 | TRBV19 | CASGGRTSGRRVEQFF | TGTGCCAGTGGGGGCCGCACTAGCGGGAGAAGGGTTGAGCAGTTCTTC
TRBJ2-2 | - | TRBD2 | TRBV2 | CASGRAGEMSTGELFF | TGTGCCAGCGGCCGAGCGGGAGAGATGAGCACCGGGGAGCTGTTTTTT
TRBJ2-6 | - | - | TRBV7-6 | CASSTETGLRGVLTF | TGTGCCAGCAGCACAGAGACGGGGCTACGAGGCGTCCTGACTTTC
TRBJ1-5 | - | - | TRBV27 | CASSTRPPPRGGNQPQHF | TGTGCCAGCAGTACACGTCCCCCCCCCAGAGGGGGCAATCAGCCCCAGCATTTT
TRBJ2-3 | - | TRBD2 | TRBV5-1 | CASSLDGLAGYTDTQYF | TGCGCCAGCAGCTTGGACGGACTAGCGGGATACACAGATACGCAGTATTTT
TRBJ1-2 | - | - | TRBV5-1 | CASSLSSGRGYTF | TGCGCCAGCAGCTTAAGTAGCGGCCGTGGCTACACCTTC
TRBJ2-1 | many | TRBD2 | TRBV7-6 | CASSSRSGISYNEQFF | TGTGCCAGCAGCTCTAGAAGCGGGATCTCCTACAATGAGCAGTTCTTC
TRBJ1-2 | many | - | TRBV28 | CASSFGGTYGYTF | TGTGCCAGCAGTTTTGGTGGAACCTATGGCTACACCTTC
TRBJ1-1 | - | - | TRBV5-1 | CASSSTPERTEAFF | TGCGCCAGCAGCTCTACCCCCGAAAGGACTGAAGCTTTCTTT
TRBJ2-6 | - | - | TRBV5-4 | CASSLLRDSGANVLTF | TGTGCCAGCAGCTTGCTACGGGACTCTGGGGCCAACGTCCTGACTTTC